This TCR beta chain was sequenced in a study of response to subunit inactivated influenza vaccine. Overall study findings and caveats: Every seasonal influenza vaccination brings in few new T cells, the authors suggested.

The CDR3 totals 17 residues. Trimming cost V 0 bases and J 6 bases, with 18 bases left between them. Germline V gene lookup returns CDR1 LNHNV and CDR2 YYDKDF (reference sequence). MiXCR, run by TCRdb on the RT-PCR reads, gives a single entry per CDR3 protein. The table has about 650,000 distinct CDR3 sequences, 12% to 15% seen once. Comments on this clonotype: The antigen is not known.

This clonotype was sampled from a man aged 45-65 years who received an inactivated influenza vaccine. The sample here was PBMCs from blood, taken 14 days before vaccination. This chain joins TRBV15 and TRBJ2-4; D is perhaps TRBD2 (5 bases). As DNA, the CDR3 is TGTGCCACCAGCAGAGATCCCTCGTCCCAACGGGGAAACATTCAGTACTTC. It specifies CATSRDPSSQRGNIQYF.